Given below is one T cell receptor (beta chain) in context. Its specificity is unknown. A far larger clone is just one base off, so this is likely a read error. Some clones are missing from TCRdb's copy, which holds only in-frame ones; the method was immunoSEQ multiplex PCR. The sample lists around 500,000 clones; roughly four fifths were seen once. This record belongs to a study of shared clonotypes between healthy human individuals. Study observations and caveats: Only blood was sampled; tissue repertoires likely differ.

The CDR3 sequence is 12 residues long. CDR1 and CDR2 (germline): GTSNPN, SVGIG (reference sequence). Specimen: PBMCs. The sequence was obtained from a woman in her thirties or forties in good health. Some clones in this sample may be carry-over from other donors' samples. J is TRBJ2-7 and V is TRBV30, with TRBD2 as a possible D gene (6 bases). CDR3 in amino acids: CAWSRRGYGQYF. CDR3 nucleotide sequence: TGTGCCTGGAGTAGGAGGGGATACGGGCAGTACTTC.